This is a list of T cell receptor beta chains from one sample in a study of CD8 T cells in ankylosing spondylitis. In TCRdb, the 5' RACE reads were re-called with MiXCR into one record per CDR3 protein. Among over 700,000 distinct CDR3 sequences listed, around 20% were seen once. The sequenced sample was blood, either unsorted or a sorted T cell fraction (not recorded which). Receptors originate from a male donor with ankylosing spondylitis. The CDR3 runs from the conserved cysteine through the conserved F or W. Each record gives: D gene, J gene, clone size, V gene, CDR3 protein, CDR3 DNA. D genes are given only for firm matches. Some rows have no size entry. The others give once, few or many, or a class for an expanded clone.

>TRBD1|TRBJ1-6|many|TRBV7-2
CASSLKGIRGNNSPLHF
TGTGCCAGCAGCTTAAAGGGGATCAGGGGGAACAATTCACCCCTCCACTTT
>TRBD2|TRBJ2-1|once|TRBV12-3/TRBV12-4
CASSPGTSGGLFPNEQFF
TGTGCCAGCAGCCCCGGGACTAGCGGGGGGCTTTTCCCCAATGAGCAGTTCTTC
>NA|TRBJ2-3|NA|TRBV20-1
CSEQGNADTQYF
TGCAGCGAACAGGGAAACGCAGATACGCAGTATTTT
>TRBD1|TRBJ2-7|few|TRBV4-2
CASSQITGTGVYEQYF
TGTGCCAGCAGCCAAATCACCGGGACAGGCGTGTACGAGCAGTACTTC
>TRBD1|TRBJ2-7|NA|TRBV7-2
CASRHDRGPTSYEQYF
TGTGCCAGCAGGCATGACAGGGGTCCAACTTCCTACGAGCAGTACTTC
>TRBD1|TRBJ1-1|few|TRBV10-3
CAIRAGQGGHTEAFF
TGTGCCATCCGCGCTGGACAGGGGGGACACACTGAAGCTTTCTTT
>TRBD2|TRBJ2-1|many|TRBV5-1
CASSLVSGGGYNEQFF
TGCGCCAGCAGCTTGGTTTCTGGCGGGGGGTACAATGAGCAGTTCTTC
>TRBD2|TRBJ2-5|few|TRBV4-1
CASSQELAGGAETQYF
TGCGCCAGCAGCCAAGAGCTGGCGGGAGGGGCGGAGACCCAGTACTTC
>TRBD2|TRBJ2-3|few|TRBV7-3
CASSRGLAGVGTQYF
TGTGCCAGCAGCCGTGGACTAGCGGGGGTGGGAACGCAGTATTTT
>NA|TRBJ2-4|few|TRBV24-1
CATSGGPGLAKNIQYF
TGTGCCACCAGCGGGGGGCCAGGGCTAGCCAAAAACATTCAGTACTTC
>NA|TRBJ1-5|NA|TRBV12-3/TRBV12-4
CASSFGVSRISNQPQHF
TGTGCCAGCAGTTTCGGTGTTAGTAGGATTAGCAATCAGCCCCAGCATTTT
>TRBD2|TRBJ2-4|NA|TRBV20-1
CSALAGGAKNIQYF
TGCAGTGCACTAGCGGGAGGTGCCAAAAACATTCAGTACTTC
>TRBD2|TRBJ2-7|NA|TRBV7-8
CASSLGPTSVIYEQYF
TGTGCCAGCAGCTTAGGTCCCACTAGCGTAATATACGAGCAGTACTTC
>NA|TRBJ2-1|few|TRBV7-2
CASSDPNYNEQFF
TGTGCCAGCAGCGACCCCAACTACAATGAGCAGTTCTTC
>TRBD1|TRBJ2-7|NA|TRBV5-5
CASSLLTGVRYEQYF
TGTGCCAGCAGCTTGCTGACAGGGGTAAGGTACGAGCAGTACTTC
>TRBD2|TRBJ2-3|NA|TRBV20-1
CSASFVSSGIGDTQYF
TGCAGTGCTAGTTTCGTGTCTAGCGGGATTGGAGATACGCAGTATTTT
>NA|TRBJ1-1|NA|TRBV18
CASSPPAMQVGAFF
TGTGCCAGCTCACCACCGGCTATGCAGGTTGGGGCTTTCTTT
>NA|TRBJ2-1|few|TRBV4-3
CASSQDWGVDNEQFF
TGCGCCAGCAGCCAAGATTGGGGCGTCGACAATGAGCAGTTCTTC
>NA|TRBJ2-7|few|TRBV15
CATSRDLSGNEQYF
TGTGCCACCAGCAGAGATCTTTCGGGCAACGAGCAGTACTTC
>NA|TRBJ1-5|few|TRBV28
CASSLGASGHSGNQPQHF
TGTGCCAGCAGTTTAGGGGCTTCGGGACACTCGGGCAATCAGCCCCAGCATTTT
>TRBD2|TRBJ2-3|few|TRBV4-3
CASSQGASGRRDTQYF
TGCGCCAGCAGCCAAGGGGCTAGCGGGAGGCGAGATACGCAGTATTTT
>TRBD2|TRBJ2-2|NA|TRBV4-2
CASSSGLAGGKDTGELFF
TGTGCCAGCAGCTCAGGACTAGCGGGAGGGAAGGACACCGGGGAGCTGTTTTTT
>NA|TRBJ2-1|NA|TRBV6-1
CASRGGQGVYNEQFF
TGTGCCAGCAGGGGAGGTCAGGGGGTTTACAATGAGCAGTTCTTC
>NA|TRBJ1-5|NA|TRBV30
CAWSTGTYQPQHF
TGTGCCTGGAGTACCGGCACTTATCAGCCCCAGCATTTT
>NA|TRBJ1-2|few|TRBV7-2
CASSSLREWGYGYTF
TGTGCCAGCAGCTCCCTTCGGGAGTGGGGCTATGGCTACACCTTC
>NA|TRBJ2-5|few|TRBV5-1
CASSIYGFGETQYF
TGCGCCAGCAGCATATACGGTTTCGGAGAGACCCAGTACTTC
>NA|TRBJ2-7|NA|TRBV7-9
CASSPMFGYEQYF
TGTGCCAGCAGCCCCATGTTCGGGTACGAGCAGTACTTC
>NA|TRBJ2-5|few|TRBV15
CATSRGYEETQYF
TGTGCCACCAGCAGAGGGTATGAAGAGACCCAGTACTTC
>TRBD1|TRBJ1-1|few|TRBV5-1
CASTRTGGDTEAFF
TGCGCCAGCACCCGGACAGGGGGGGACACTGAAGCTTTCTTT
>TRBD2|TRBJ2-7|many|TRBV5-5
CASSGGTSGRGYEQYF
TGTGCCAGCAGCGGAGGGACTAGCGGGAGGGGTTACGAGCAGTACTTC
>TRBD1|TRBJ1-1|NA|TRBV6-5
CASSYGRGDTEAFF
TGTGCCAGCAGTTATGGCAGGGGGGACACTGAAGCTTTCTTT
>NA|TRBJ2-5|few|TRBV6-2/TRBV6-3
CASRETANQETQYF
TGTGCCAGCAGAGAGACAGCGAACCAAGAGACCCAGTACTTC
>NA|TRBJ2-1|few|TRBV5-1
CASSPHPSYNEQFF
TGCGCCAGCAGCCCCCACCCCAGCTACAATGAGCAGTTCTTC
>NA|TRBJ1-3|NA|TRBV20-1
CSATPIAKFSGNTIYF
TGCAGTGCTACCCCCATTGCGAAATTCTCTGGAAACACCATATATTTT
>NA|TRBJ2-7|NA|TRBV4-2
CASSQEWGVVYEQYF
TGTGCCAGCAGCCAAGAGTGGGGAGTCGTGTACGAGCAGTACTTC
>NA|TRBJ2-3|NA|TRBV5-5
CASSPLTGPDTQYF
TGTGCCAGCAGCCCGCTCACCGGGCCAGATACGCAGTATTTT
>NA|TRBJ2-3|NA|TRBV7-3
CASSLVGSSGGTDTQYF
TGTGCCAGCAGCTTAGTAGGATCCTCCGGTGGGACAGATACGCAGTATTTT
>NA|TRBJ1-6|few|TRBV7-8
CASSSVPGTLYHF
TGTGCCAGCAGCTCGGTGCCGGGGACGCTTTACCACTTT
>TRBD1|TRBJ1-1|NA|TRBV7-9
CASSLVQGAFEAFF
TGTGCCAGCAGCTTAGTACAGGGGGCATTCGAAGCTTTCTTT
>TRBD1|TRBJ2-7|few|TRBV29-1
CSADPGQGPEQYF
TGCAGCGCTGACCCGGGACAGGGGCCCGAGCAGTACTTC
>TRBD1|TRBJ2-7|NA|TRBV11-2
CASSPMGQLSYEQYF
TGTGCCAGCAGCCCCATGGGACAGCTATCCTACGAGCAGTACTTC
>NA|TRBJ1-1|many|TRBV20-1
CSARVDYGAFF
TGCAGTGCTAGAGTAGATTACGGAGCTTTCTTT
>NA|TRBJ2-2|NA|TRBV27
CASSFWGRSNTGELFF
TGTGCCAGCAGTTTCTGGGGGCGATCGAACACCGGGGAGCTGTTTTTT
>TRBD1|TRBJ1-2|NA|TRBV12-3/TRBV12-4
CASSHGTGVYGYTF
TGTGCCAGCAGCCACGGGACAGGGGTCTATGGCTACACCTTC
>NA|TRBJ2-7|many|TRBV27
CASSLRAKAPYEQYF
TGTGCCAGCAGTTTACGGGCCAAAGCCCCCTACGAGCAGTACTTC